Detailed here is one T cell receptor (beta chain). This clone appeared a single time. No antigen is known for it. Per-base qualities were not stored, and no clone one base away is much larger. Library construction relied on the immunoSEQ multiplex PCR assay. The original pipeline was this. A statistical classification framework was built for diagnosing cytomegalovirus status from the catalog of TCR beta chain sequences. What TCRdb holds here is the immuneACCESS table cut down to in-frame rearrangements. Part of the clones is not present; checked against another copy, under half of the missing clones reflect an unresolved V gene, and the others are unexplained. Clone size and the V and J calls come from that table; the DNA yielded D and trimming. This sample holds a few hundred thousand clones; approximately 80% were observed only once. The ten largest clones capture over 11% of the sample. Donors formed part of the validation cohort, which comprised over a hundred subjects and was distinct from the first cohort of 550 to 850 subjects.

This sample stems from a study of cytomegalovirus exposure and HLA in healthy donors (dated by TCRdb to about 2017). About the full investigation: According to a later analysis, one platform produced both the 110 or so validation repertoires and the roughly 660 repertoires of the first cohort. High-throughput TCR immunosequencing, statistical association of individual TCRs with disease status, and machine learning were combined to predict cytomegalovirus infection status. The study aimed to test whether cataloging public T cell receptors could reveal signatures of past pathogen exposure. Along with the approximately 700-subject first cohort, a separate validation cohort of over a hundred different subjects was used. What the authors observed across the whole study: A few of the identified cytomegalovirus-associated TCR beta chains were confirmed in vitro to be specific for cytomegalovirus antigens. Most TCR sequences were seen in very few donors, while some public TCRs were found in many individuals. The authors suggested that the approach could potentially be extended to other disease states and immunological phenotypes. A later analysis had no HLA typing for the validation cohort, so co-occurrence there was scored across all 120 or so repertoires. The study listed approximately 160 TCR beta chains as associated with cytomegalovirus. The classifier was reported to diagnose cytomegalovirus status with high specificity and sensitivity in both the original and validation cohorts. Of the cluster scores, 94% were above 0 in a later analysis, which found that TCRs clustered in the first cohort also tended to co-occur in the 130 or so validation repertoires.

Trimming takes 5 bases from V and 4 bases from J, and the germline ends sit 15 bases apart. CDR1 and CDR2, looked up from the germline V gene, are ENHRY and SYGVKD. Including cysteine and phenylalanine, the CDR3 has 15 amino acids. The only DNA kept is the CDR3, 45 bases in frame from the first base. The TCR was taken from a woman aged 25 to 45 in good health and CMV-seropositive. Source material: PBMCs. The V and J genes are TRBV10-3 and TRBJ2-1; D gene: possibly TRBD2, on 6 matching bases. The DNA sequence follows: TGTGCCATCAGTCGTTTAACGGGAGCGTACAATGAGCAGTTCTTC. Translated, it gives CAISRLTGAYNEQFF.